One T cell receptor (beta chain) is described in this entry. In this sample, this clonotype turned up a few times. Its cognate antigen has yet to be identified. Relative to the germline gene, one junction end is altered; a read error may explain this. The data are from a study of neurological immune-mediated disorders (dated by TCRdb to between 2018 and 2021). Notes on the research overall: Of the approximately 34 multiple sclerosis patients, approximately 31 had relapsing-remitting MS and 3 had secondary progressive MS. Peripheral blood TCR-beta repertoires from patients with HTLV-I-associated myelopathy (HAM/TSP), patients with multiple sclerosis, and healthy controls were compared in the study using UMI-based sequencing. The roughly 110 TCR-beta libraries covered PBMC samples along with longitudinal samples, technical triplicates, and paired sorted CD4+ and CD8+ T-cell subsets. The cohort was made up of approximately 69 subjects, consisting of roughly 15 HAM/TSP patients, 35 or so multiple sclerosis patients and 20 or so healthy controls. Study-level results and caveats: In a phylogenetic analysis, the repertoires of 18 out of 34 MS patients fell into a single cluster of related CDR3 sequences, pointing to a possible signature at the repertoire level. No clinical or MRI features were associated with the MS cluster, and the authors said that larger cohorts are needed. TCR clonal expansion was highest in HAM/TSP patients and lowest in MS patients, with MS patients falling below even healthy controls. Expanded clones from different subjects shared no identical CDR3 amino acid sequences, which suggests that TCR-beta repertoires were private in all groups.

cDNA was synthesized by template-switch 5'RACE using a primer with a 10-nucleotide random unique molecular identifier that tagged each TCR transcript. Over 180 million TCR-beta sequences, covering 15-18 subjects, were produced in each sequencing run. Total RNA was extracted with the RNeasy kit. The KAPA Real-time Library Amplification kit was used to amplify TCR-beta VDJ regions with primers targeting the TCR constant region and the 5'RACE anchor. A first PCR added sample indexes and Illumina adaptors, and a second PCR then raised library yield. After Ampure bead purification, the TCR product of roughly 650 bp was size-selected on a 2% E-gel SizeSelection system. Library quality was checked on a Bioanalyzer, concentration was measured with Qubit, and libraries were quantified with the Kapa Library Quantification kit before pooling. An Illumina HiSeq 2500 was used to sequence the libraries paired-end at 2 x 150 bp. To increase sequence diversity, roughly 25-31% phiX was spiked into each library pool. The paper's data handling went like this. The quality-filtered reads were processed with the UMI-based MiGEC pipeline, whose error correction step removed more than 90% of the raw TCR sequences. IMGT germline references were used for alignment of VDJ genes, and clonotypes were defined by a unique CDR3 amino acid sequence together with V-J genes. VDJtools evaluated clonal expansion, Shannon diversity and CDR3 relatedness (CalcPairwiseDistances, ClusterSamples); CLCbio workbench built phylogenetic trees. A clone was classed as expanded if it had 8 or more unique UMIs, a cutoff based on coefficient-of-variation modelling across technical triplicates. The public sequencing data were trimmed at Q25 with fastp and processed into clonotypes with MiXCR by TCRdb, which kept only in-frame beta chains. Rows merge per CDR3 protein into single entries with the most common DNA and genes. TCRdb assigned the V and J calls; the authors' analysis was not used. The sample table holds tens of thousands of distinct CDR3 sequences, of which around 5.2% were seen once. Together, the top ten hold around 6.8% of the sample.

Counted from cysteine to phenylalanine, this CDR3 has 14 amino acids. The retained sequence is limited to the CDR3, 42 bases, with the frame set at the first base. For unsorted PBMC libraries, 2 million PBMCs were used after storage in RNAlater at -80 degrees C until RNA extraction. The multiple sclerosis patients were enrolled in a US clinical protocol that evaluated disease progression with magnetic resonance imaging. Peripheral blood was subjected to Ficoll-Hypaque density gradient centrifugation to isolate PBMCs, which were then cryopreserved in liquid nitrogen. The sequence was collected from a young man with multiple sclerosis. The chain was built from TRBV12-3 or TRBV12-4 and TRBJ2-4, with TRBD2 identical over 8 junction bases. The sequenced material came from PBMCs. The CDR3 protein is CASSPGGGQKIQYF. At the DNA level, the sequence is TGTGCCAGCAGTCCGGGGGGGGGTCAAAAAATTCAGTACTTC.